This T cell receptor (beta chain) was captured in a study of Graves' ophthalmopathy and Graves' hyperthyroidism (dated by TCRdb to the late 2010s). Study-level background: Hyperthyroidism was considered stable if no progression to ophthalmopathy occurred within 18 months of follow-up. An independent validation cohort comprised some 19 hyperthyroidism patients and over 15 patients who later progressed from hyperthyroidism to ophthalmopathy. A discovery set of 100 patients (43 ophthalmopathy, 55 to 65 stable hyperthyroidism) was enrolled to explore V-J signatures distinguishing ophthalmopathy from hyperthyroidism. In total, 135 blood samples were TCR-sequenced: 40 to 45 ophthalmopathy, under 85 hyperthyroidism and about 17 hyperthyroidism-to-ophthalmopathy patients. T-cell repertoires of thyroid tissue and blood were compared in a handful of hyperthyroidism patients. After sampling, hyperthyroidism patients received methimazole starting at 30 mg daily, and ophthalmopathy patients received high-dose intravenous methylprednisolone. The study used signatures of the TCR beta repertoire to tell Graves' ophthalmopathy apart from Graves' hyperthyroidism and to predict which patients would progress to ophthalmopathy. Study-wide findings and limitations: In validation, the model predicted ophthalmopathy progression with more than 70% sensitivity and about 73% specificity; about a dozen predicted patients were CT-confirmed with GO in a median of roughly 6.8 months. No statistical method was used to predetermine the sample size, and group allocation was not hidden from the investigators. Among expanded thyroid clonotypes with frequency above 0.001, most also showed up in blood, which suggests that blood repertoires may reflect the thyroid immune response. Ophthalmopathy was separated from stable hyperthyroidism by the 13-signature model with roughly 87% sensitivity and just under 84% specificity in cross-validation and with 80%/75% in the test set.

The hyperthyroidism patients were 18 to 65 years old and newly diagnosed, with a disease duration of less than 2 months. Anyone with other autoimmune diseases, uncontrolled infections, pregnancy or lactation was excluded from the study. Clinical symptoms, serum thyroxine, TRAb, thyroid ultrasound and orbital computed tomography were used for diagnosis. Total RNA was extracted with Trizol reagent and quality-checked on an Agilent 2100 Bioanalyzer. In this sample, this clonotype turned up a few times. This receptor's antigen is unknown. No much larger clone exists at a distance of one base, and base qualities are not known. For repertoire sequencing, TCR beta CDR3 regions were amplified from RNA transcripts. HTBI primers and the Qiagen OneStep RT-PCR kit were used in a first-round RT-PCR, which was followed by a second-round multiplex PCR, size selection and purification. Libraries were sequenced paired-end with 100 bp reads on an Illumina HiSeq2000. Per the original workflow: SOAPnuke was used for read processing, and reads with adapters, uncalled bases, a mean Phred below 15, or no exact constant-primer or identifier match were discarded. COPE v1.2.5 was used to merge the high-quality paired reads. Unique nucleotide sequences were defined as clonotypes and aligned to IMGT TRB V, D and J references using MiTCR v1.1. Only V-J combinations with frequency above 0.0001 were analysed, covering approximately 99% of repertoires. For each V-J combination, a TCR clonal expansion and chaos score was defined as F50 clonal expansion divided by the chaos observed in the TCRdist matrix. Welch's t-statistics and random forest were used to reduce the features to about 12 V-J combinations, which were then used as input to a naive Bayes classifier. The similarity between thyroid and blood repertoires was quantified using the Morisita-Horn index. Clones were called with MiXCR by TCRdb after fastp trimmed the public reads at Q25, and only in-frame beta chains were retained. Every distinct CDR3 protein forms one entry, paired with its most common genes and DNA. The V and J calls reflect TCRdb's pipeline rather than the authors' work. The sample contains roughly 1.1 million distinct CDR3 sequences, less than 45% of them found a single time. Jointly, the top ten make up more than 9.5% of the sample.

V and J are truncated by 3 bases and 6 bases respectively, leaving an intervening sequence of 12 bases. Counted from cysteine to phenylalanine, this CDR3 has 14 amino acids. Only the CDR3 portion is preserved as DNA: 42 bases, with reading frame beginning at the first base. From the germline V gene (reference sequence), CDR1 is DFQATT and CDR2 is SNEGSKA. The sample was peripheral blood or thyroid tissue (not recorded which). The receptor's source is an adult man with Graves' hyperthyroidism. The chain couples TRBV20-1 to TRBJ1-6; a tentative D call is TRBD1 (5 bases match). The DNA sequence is TGCAGTGCTAGTCTCGGACACTTTAATTCACCCCTCCACTTT. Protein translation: CSASLGHFNSPLHF.